One and the same sample provided the 31 T cell receptor beta chains below, sequenced in a study of T cell responses to AZD1222 COVID-19 vaccine listed by TCRdb under 2021. Receptors were amplified or captured by the immunoSEQ multiplex PCR assay. The immuneACCESS repertoire file appears here via TCRdb, limited to in-frame rearrangements. These files lack a portion of the clones; in checked studies, under half of the deficit traces to unresolved V genes, and the cause of the others is not known. For this sample the table gives some 180,000 clones, of which about 92% were detected only once. Together, the top ten hold 3.6% of the sample. The sample's time point label is to be understood as: about 28 days (+/-7) after the second vaccine dose. The treatment or condition label here, explained by the study, means: meningococcal conjugate vaccine given as trial control. The starting material was peripheral blood, obtained 28 days after the second dose of the MenACWY control vaccine. These TCRs come from an adult who received the MenACWY meningococcal vaccine as a control.

V usage is TRBV9 and J usage is TRBJ2-5; 7 nucleotides agree with TRBD1. J lost 4 bases, V lost 0 bases, and 3 bases had no gene match. Germline values: CDR1 SGDLS, CDR2 YYNGEE. The CDR3 length is 14 residues. The CDR3 loop reads CASSVGQGTETQYF. Here the CDR3 DNA reads TGTGCCAGCAGCGTAGGACAGGGCACAGAGACCCAGTACTTC.

This chain joins TRBV6-6 and TRBJ2-1, with 15 bases identical to TRBD2. V lost 4 bases and J lost 8; bases outside the gene matches: 6. This CDR3 comprises 16 residues. Germline values: CDR1 MNHNY, CDR2 SVGAGI (reference sequence). The CDR3 nucleotides are TGTGCCAGCAGTTCCGGGACTAGCGGGAGGCCCCATGAGCAGTTCTTC. Protein product: CASSSGTSGRPHEQFF.

The chain employs TRBV19 and TRBJ2-5; D not resolved. V was pared by 0 bases and J by 2 bases, with 10 bases between. The germline CDR1 and CDR2 sequences are LNHDA and SQIVND (reference sequence). CDR3 size: 15 residues. The CDR3 loop is CASSIDGRLQETQYF. The CDR3 DNA is TGTGCCAGTAGTATAGACGGGCGGCTACAAGAGACCCAGTACTTC.

This chain joins TRBV6-6 and TRBJ1-1; no firm D call. Trimming shortened V by 6 bases and J by 1 base, and 9 bases separated the two germline ends. There are 13 residues in the CDR3. The V gene's germline CDR1 is MNHNY and CDR2 SVGAGI (reference sequence). CDR3 region: CASRLGQNTEAFF. CDR3 in DNA: TGTGCCAGCAGACTGGGTCAGAACACTGAAGCTTTCTTT.

The chain is built from TRBV11-3 and TRBJ2-3, with unresolved D. Germline-derived CDR1 and CDR2 are SGHNT and YENEEA. The CDR3 runs 12 residues. The V and J ends lost 1 base and 7 bases respectively, with 6 bases between them. CDR3 bases: TGTGCCAGCAGCTTAGGAGGAAATACGCAGTATTTT. This encodes CASSLGGNTQYF.

The chain is built from TRBV7-2 and TRBJ2-3; the match to TRBD2 covers 7 bases. Germline V gene sequence: CDR1 SGHTA, CDR2 FQGNSA. V trimming: 5 bases; J trimming: 1 base; junction bases outside the gene matches: 6. The CDR3 runs to 15 residues. The CDR3 nucleotides read TGTGCCAGCAGCCTACGGGACTACGGCACAGATACGCAGTATTTT. Its translation is CASSLRDYGTDTQYF.

The rearrangement uses TRBV24-1 and TRBJ2-2, with TRBD1 matching 7 bases. The CDR3 extends over 16 amino acids. The trim removed 3 bases at V and 4 bases at J, leaving 7 bases unmatched. Germline-derived CDR1 and CDR2 are KGHDR and SFDVKD. In DNA form, the CDR3 reads TGTGCCACCAGTGATCCCGGACAGGCCAGCACCGGGGAGCTGTTTTTT. It encodes CATSDPGQASTGELFF.

This clone was seen a single time. This chain connects TRBV5-1 to TRBJ1-6; no reliable D call. The V gene lost 1 base and the J gene lost 7 bases, with 12 bases spanning the gap. This CDR3 is built from 15 residues. CDR1 is SGHRS, CDR2 YFSETQ, per germline. The CDR3 sequence is CASSLWASENSPLHF. The CDR3 nucleotides read TGCGCCAGCAGCTTGTGGGCTTCCGAGAATTCACCCCTCCACTTT.

The gene calls are TRBV5-6 and TRBJ2-1; TRBD2 agrees at 7 bases. Germline V lookup: CDR1 SGHDT, CDR2 YYEEEE. The trim removed 1 base at V and 9 bases at J, leaving 4 bases unmatched. The CDR3 runs to 13 residues. CDR3: CASSLLGGREQFF. The CDR3 bases are TGTGCCAGCAGCTTGTTGGGAGGGCGTGAGCAGTTCTTC.

This chain uses TRBV3-1 (or the pseudogene TRBV3-2) with TRBJ2-5; unclear D gene. Germline lookup yields CDR1 LGHDT and CDR2 YNNKEL (reference sequence). CDR3 size: 12 residues. V was pared by 3 bases and J by 5 bases, with 7 bases between. The CDR3 DNA follows: TGTGCCAGCAGCCAGATCAGCGAGACCCAGTACTTC. Its translation is CASSQISETQYF.

This clone was detected only once. V and J are TRBV19 and TRBJ2-1; 14 bases line up with TRBD2. The trim removed 8 bases at V and 4 bases at J, leaving 7 bases unmatched. This CDR3 region has 16 residues. From germline, CDR1 is LNHDA and CDR2 SQIVND (reference sequence). For the CDR3, the DNA is TGTGCCAGTTCGGGACTAGCGGGAGCAGGATACAATGAGCAGTTCTTC. This encodes CASSGLAGAGYNEQFF.

The rearrangement links TRBV5-1 to TRBJ2-1; D might be TRBD1 (6 bases). Germline V gene lookup returns CDR1 SGHRS and CDR2 YFSETQ. This CDR3 spans 15 amino acids. V lost 3 bases and J 0 bases, leaving 10 bases between the germline ends. CDR3 protein: CASSYTGSSYNEQFF. As DNA, the CDR3 is TGCGCCAGCAGCTATACAGGGAGCTCCTACAATGAGCAGTTCTTC.

The V gene is TRBV10-3, the J gene TRBJ1-3; the match to TRBD1 covers 8 bases. Per the germline V gene, CDR1 is ENHRY and CDR2 is SYGVKD. The CDR3 loop spans 15 amino acids. Losses at the gene ends were 6 bases for V and 4 bases for J; bases not matched to a gene: 8. In DNA, the CDR3 is TGTGCCATCAGAGACGGACAGGGTACGGGAAACACCATATATTTT. It codes for CAIRDGQGTGNTIYF.

The rearrangement uses TRBV5-1 and TRBJ2-1, with 7 bases fitting TRBD2. Unmatched junction bases numbered 10, after V lost 4 bases and J lost 0 bases. The V gene's germline CDR1 is SGHRS and CDR2 YFSETQ. There are 17 residues in the CDR3. Here the CDR3 reads CASSPIPSGSSYNEQFF. CDR3 DNA sequence: TGCGCCAGCAGCCCTATTCCTAGCGGCAGCTCCTACAATGAGCAGTTCTTC.

The chain is built from TRBV6-5 and TRBJ1-1; D not resolved. Trimming took off 4 bases at V and 1 base at J, with 7 bases between the two ends. The CDR3 length is 13 residues. Germline values: CDR1 MNHEY, CDR2 SVGAGI. CDR3 amino acids: CASSLYTNTEAFF. In DNA form, the CDR3 reads TGTGCCAGCAGTTTGTACACGAACACTGAAGCTTTCTTT.

The J gene is TRBJ2-1, the V gene TRBV3-1 (or the pseudogene TRBV3-2); 7 positions match TRBD1. Germline V gene data show CDR1 as LGHDT and CDR2 as YNNKEL (reference sequence). CDR3 size: 17 residues. V was pared by 1 base and J by 8 bases, with 14 bases of the junction left unmatched. CDR3 region: CASSQVNGKGASHEQFF. The DNA of the CDR3 is TGTGCCAGCAGCCAAGTCAATGGAAAGGGGGCGTCACATGAGCAGTTCTTC.

V and J are TRBV7-9 and TRBJ1-1, with D possibly TRBD1 on 5 matching bases. Trimming cost V 6 bases and J 5 bases, with 22 bases left between them. Germline V gene lookup returns CDR1 SEHNR and CDR2 FQNEAQ (reference sequence). This CDR3 has 16 amino acids. The CDR3 region is CASSPYRGTIQTEAFF. The DNA for the CDR3 is TGTGCCAGCAGTCCTTACCGGGGGACCATTCAGACTGAAGCTTTCTTT.

The chain carries TRBV19 and TRBJ2-7; tentative D call: TRBD1 (6 bases). Germline CDR1 reads LNHDA; CDR2 reads SQIVND (reference sequence). Between the trimmed V and J ends, which lost 7 bases and 7 bases, there was a span of 26 bases. The CDR3 sequence is 16 residues long. The CDR3 reads CASTPNSGPRGREQYF. In nucleotides, the CDR3 is TGTGCCAGTACCCCAAATTCGGGGCCCAGGGGAAGGGAGCAGTACTTC.

V and J are TRBV28 and TRBJ1-5; 7 nucleotides match TRBD1. CDR1 MDHEN and CDR2 SYDVKM come from the germline V gene. The CDR3 consists of 15 residues. With 6 bases clipped from V and 5 bases from J, the junction kept 10 bases outside the gene matches. The CDR3 sequence is CASSSWDSRHQPQHF. CDR3 nucleotides: TGTGCCAGCAGCTCTTGGGACAGCCGCCATCAGCCCCAGCATTTT.

This clone has just a few counts. V and J are TRBV30 and TRBJ1-1; weak D call: TRBD1 (6 bases). V was pared by 5 bases and J by 1 base, with 8 bases between. This CDR3 comprises 12 residues. CDR1 and CDR2 (germline): GTSNPN, SVGIG (reference sequence). The CDR3 bases are TGTGCCTGGGAACAGGGGAACACTGAAGCTTTCTTT. It translates to CAWEQGNTEAFF.

This rearrangement joins TRBV10-3 to TRBJ1-1, with unresolved D. Per germline, CDR1 ENHRY and CDR2 SYGVKD. There are 13 residues in the CDR3. Trimming cost V 4 bases and J 1 base, with 7 bases left between them. CDR3 loop: CAISGIENTEAFF. CDR3 DNA sequence: TGTGCCATCAGTGGCATAGAGAACACTGAAGCTTTCTTT.

This chain links TRBV30 with TRBJ1-5; D unresolved. CDR1 is GTSNPN and CDR2 is SVGIG in the germline V gene (reference sequence). Trimming removed 2 bases at V and 4 bases at J, with 9 bases between. The CDR3 contains 13 residues. As DNA, the CDR3 is TGTGCCTGGAGTACCGGGTTTAATCAGCCCCAGCATTTT. It yields the protein CAWSTGFNQPQHF.

The CDR3 spells CASSRLPPVGEAFF. The CDR3 DNA sequence: TGTGCCAGTAGTAGGCTCCCCCCCGTAGGGGAAGCTTTCTTT. The rearrangement links TRBV19 to TRBJ1-1; D gene unclear. CDR1 and CDR2 from the germline V gene are LNHDA and SQIVND (reference sequence). The CDR3 totals 14 residues. V was shortened by 4 bases and J by 8 bases, with 17 bases between the two germline ends.

The chain combines TRBV7-2 with TRBJ2-3, with 9 positions matching TRBD2. CDR1 and CDR2 (germline): SGHTA, FQGNSA. J gave up 1 base and V 7 bases, and 12 bases lay outside the gene matches. The CDR3 runs 17 residues. The CDR3: CASNTRSSGTRTDTQYF. DNA of the CDR3: TGTGCCAGCAACACCCGCTCTAGCGGGACCCGCACAGATACGCAGTATTTT.

The genes are TRBV29-1 and TRBJ2-2; possible D gene TRBD1, 5 bases. The length of the CDR3 is 12 residues. V was pared by 4 bases and J by 6 bases, with 9 bases between. The germline CDR1 and CDR2 sequences are SQVTM and ANQGSEA. CDR3: CSVGRDAGELFF. The CDR3 region has the DNA TGCAGCGTTGGCAGGGATGCCGGGGAGCTGTTTTTT.

The chain recombines TRBV7-2 with TRBJ2-7; 11 bases align to TRBD2. The length of the CDR3 is 18 residues. Germline values: CDR1 SGHTA, CDR2 FQGNSA. Losses at the gene ends were 1 base for V and 0 bases for J; bases not matched to a gene: 8. CDR3 in amino acids: CASSLGPSGRSNSYEQYF. DNA for the CDR3: TGTGCCAGCAGCTTAGGACCTAGCGGGAGGTCCAACTCCTACGAGCAGTACTTC.

The chain has TRBV18 and TRBJ2-1, with no clear D. The germline V and J ends were trimmed by 4 bases and 4 bases, with 17 bases remaining between them. This CDR3 is 16 amino acids long. Germline CDR1 reads KGHSH; CDR2 reads LQKENI. DNA of the CDR3: TGTGCCAGCTCACGCCTTACCCTCCTTGGGTACAATGAGCAGTTCTTC. Translating it yields CASSRLTLLGYNEQFF.

The chain recombines TRBV12-5 with TRBJ2-5, with D tentatively TRBD1 (5 bases). This CDR3 has 14 residues. Trimming cost V 4 bases and J 1 base, with 10 bases left between them. Looked up from germline, CDR1 is LGHNT and CDR2 is FRNRAP. CDR3 amino acids: CASGSRTSQETQYF. CDR3 nucleotides: TGTGCTAGTGGTTCTCGGACAAGCCAAGAGACCCAGTACTTC.

CDR3 amino acids: CATSDPKALASTDTQYF. For the CDR3, the DNA is TGTGCCACCAGTGATCCCAAGGCCCTCGCTAGCACAGATACGCAGTATTTT. The chain has TRBV24-1 and TRBJ2-3; D gene uncertain. CDR3 length equals 17 residues. In germline, CDR1 is KGHDR, CDR2 SFDVKD. Trimming shortened V by 3 bases and J by 0 bases, and 15 bases separated the two germline ends.

The rearrangement links TRBV11-3 to TRBJ2-6, with 9 bases fitting TRBD2. This CDR3 spans 18 amino acids. J was trimmed by 0 bases and V by 4 bases; bases with no gene match: 7. Germline V gives CDR1 SGHNT, CDR2 YENEEA. DNA of the CDR3: TGTGCCAGCAGCTCCCCGCGGGGGGGAAGCTCTGGGGCCAACGTCCTGACTTTC. It yields the protein CASSSPRGGSSGANVLTF.

The chain couples TRBV5-4 to TRBJ1-2; D possibly corresponds to TRBD1 (6 bases). The CDR3 sequence is 15 residues long. Trimming left V 2 bases short and J 0 bases short, with 11 bases between. CDR1 and CDR2 (germline): SGHNT, YYREEE (reference sequence). In DNA form, the CDR3 reads TGTGCCAGCAGCTTATTACAGGGATCTAACTATGGCTACACCTTC. Translating gives CASSLLQGSNYGYTF.